The 5 T cell receptor beta chains below were found in one sample sequenced in a study of identical twins. TCRdb re-derived calls from the 5' RACE reads in MiXCR, one entry per CDR3 protein. The table lists some 900,000 distinct CDR3 sequences, over 9% of them singletons. These same records also appear under a second study, on yellow fever vaccine responses in identical twins.

Sequencing was performed on PBMCs. The receptors originated from a woman aged 18-29 years in good health.

This clonotype appeared many times. The chain uses TRBV5-1 and TRBJ2-3; 8 bases are shared with TRBD2. The CDR3 is 16 amino acids. CDR1 is SGHRS and CDR2 is YFSETQ in the germline V gene. The V segment lost 4 bases and the J segment 1 base; nucleotides outside the gene matches: 8. CDR3 loop: CASSQRAGAGTDTQYF. In DNA form, the CDR3 reads TGCGCCAGCAGCCAGAGAGCGGGGGCCGGCACAGATACGCAGTATTTT.

The chain links TRBV12-3 or TRBV12-4 to TRBJ1-2; 7 bases are shared with TRBD1. The J segment lost 3 bases and the V segment lost 6 bases, leaving 7 bases of the junction unmatched. The length of the CDR3 is 14 residues. This CDR3 reads CASSPDRAHYGYTF. For the CDR3, the DNA is TGTGCCAGCAGCCCTGACAGGGCTCACTATGGCTACACCTTC.

This chain connects TRBV6-5 to TRBJ2-1; TRBD2 matches at 9 bases. The CDR3 totals 16 residues. V dropped 2 bases and J dropped 6; count of bases not matched to a gene: 8. Germline V gives CDR1 MNHEY, CDR2 SVGAGI. This CDR3 reads CASSYTTSGRFNEQFF. The CDR3 DNA reads as TGTGCCAGCAGTTACACCACTAGCGGGCGATTCAATGAGCAGTTCTTC.

This clonotype was found a few times. The chain links TRBV10-3 to TRBJ2-5, with TRBD2 matching over 7 bases. CDR3 length: 16 amino acids. Germline trimming cut 4 bases from V and 2 bases from J; bases unmatched to any gene: 10. CDR1 ENHRY and CDR2 SYGVKD come from the germline V gene. CDR3: CAISGGASGEQETQYF. In nucleotides, the CDR3 is TGTGCCATCAGTGGTGGGGCTAGCGGAGAACAAGAGACCCAGTACTTC.

In this sample, this clonotype turned up a few times. DNA of the CDR3: TGTGCCATCAGTGGGTCTGGGGCCAACATGAACACTGAAGCTTTCTTT. Translating it yields CAISGSGANMNTEAFF. The genes are TRBV10-3 and TRBJ1-1; a possible D gene is TRBD1 (5 bases). The CDR3 loop spans 16 amino acids. The V end was cut by 4 bases, the J end by 0 bases, with 15 bases between. CDR1 and CDR2 (germline): ENHRY, SYGVKD.